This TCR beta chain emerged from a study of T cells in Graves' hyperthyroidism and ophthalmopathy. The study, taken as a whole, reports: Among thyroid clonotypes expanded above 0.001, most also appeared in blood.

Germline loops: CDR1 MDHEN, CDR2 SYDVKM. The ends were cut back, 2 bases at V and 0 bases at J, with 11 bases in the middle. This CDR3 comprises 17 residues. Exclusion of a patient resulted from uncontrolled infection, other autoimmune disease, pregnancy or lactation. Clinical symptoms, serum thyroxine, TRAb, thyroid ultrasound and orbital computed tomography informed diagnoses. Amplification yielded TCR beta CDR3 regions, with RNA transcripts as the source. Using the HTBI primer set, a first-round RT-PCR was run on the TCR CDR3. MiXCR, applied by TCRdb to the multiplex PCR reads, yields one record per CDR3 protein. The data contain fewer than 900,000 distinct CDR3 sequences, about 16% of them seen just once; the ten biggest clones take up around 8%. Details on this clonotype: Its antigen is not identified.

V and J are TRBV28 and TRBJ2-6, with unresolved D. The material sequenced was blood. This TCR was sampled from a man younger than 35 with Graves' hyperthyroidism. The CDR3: CASSLVSVSSGANVLTF. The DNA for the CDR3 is TGTGCCAGCAGTTTAGTCAGTGTAAGCTCTGGGGCCAACGTCCTGACTTTC.